The 2 T cell receptor beta chains given below trace back to one sample, sequenced in a study of blood T cells in healthy people across ages. A sample-barcoded 5' primer and a J-beta primer mix were used in a second PCR of roughly 7 to 11 cycles. TCRdb redid the calling of the 5' RACE reads with MiXCR, one entry per CDR3 protein. The repertoire holds some 850,000 distinct CDR3 sequences, with 20% to 30% as singletons. These same records also appear under a second study, on T cells of mothers and their children.

Source material: blood. The origin of the receptors is a boy younger than 18 in good health.

In this sample, this clonotype turned up a few times. The chain couples TRBV5-1 to TRBJ1-2; perhaps TRBD1 as D (6 bases). V shed 4 bases and J shed 13 bases, with 17 bases lying between them. The CDR3 runs to 12 residues. Germline values: CDR1 SGHRS, CDR2 YFSETQ. The chain's CDR3 is CASSPLGAGSTF. The CDR3 DNA reads as TGCGCCAGCAGCCCCCTGGGGGCAGGGAGCACCTTC.

The rearrangement links TRBV30 to TRBJ2-2; D perhaps matches TRBD1 (6 bases). V shed 5 bases and J shed 6 bases, with 7 bases lying between them. There are 11 residues in the CDR3. The germline CDR1 and CDR2 sequences are GTSNPN and SVGIG (reference sequence). CDR3 in amino acids: CAWSGAGELFF. The CDR3 DNA follows: TGTGCCTGGTCAGGGGCCGGGGAGCTGTTTTTT. Full variable domain (rest looked up from reference TRBV30 and TRBJ2-2): SQTIHQWPATLVQPVGSPLSLECTVEGTSNPNLYWYRQAAGRGLQLLFYSVGIGQISSEVPQNLSASRPQDRQFILSSKKLLLSDSGFYLCAWSGAGELFFGEGSRLTVL.